What follows is one TCR beta chain and its context. Its target is unknown. CDR1 SGHNT and CDR2 YYREEE come from the germline V gene (reference sequence). The CDR3 covers 15 residues. V gave up 4 bases and J gave up 7 bases; unmatched junction bases: 9. Survey-level resolution applied to immunoSEQ assay v3.0. Clones were sequenced by immunoSEQ multiplex PCR, and TCRdb holds only the in-frame ones, with some missing. The data contain over 15,000 clones, under 85% of them singletons. The data stem from a study of long-term antiretroviral therapy in people with HIV. The overall study: In the earliest collections, sampling predates the 2015 immediate-ART recommendation by about a decade.

Study observations and caveats: Researchers lacked any data on ART adherence, viral resistance or therapy changes. Compared with controls, HIV repertoires showed narrower CDR3 length ranges.

Every participant gave one or more pre-ART and two or more post-ART PBMC samples. Material: unsorted PBMCs, obtained 2.5 years before starting antiretroviral therapy. The TCR comes from a woman aged 45-65 years with HIV. V and J are TRBV5-4 and TRBJ2-7; 12 positions agree with TRBD1. This chain's CDR3 is CASSLGTGGLEEQYF. The CDR3 DNA sequence: TGTGCCAGCAGCCTAGGGACAGGGGGCTTAGAGGAGCAGTACTTC. Full variable domain (missing parts from reference TRBV5-4 and TRBJ2-7): ETGVTQSPTHLIKTRGQQVTLRCSSQSGHNTVSWYQQALGQGPQFIFQYYREEENGRGNFPPRFSGLQFPNYSSELNVNALELDDSALYLCASSLGTGGLEEQYFGPGTRLTVT.